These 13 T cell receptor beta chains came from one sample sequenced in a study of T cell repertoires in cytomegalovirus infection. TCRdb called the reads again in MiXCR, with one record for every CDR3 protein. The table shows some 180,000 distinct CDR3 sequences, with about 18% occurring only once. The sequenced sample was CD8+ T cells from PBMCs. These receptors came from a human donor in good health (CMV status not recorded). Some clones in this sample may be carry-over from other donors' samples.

For the CDR3, the DNA is TGTGCCAGCAGCACTGGGCCTGCCGAGCAGTTCTTC. It codes for CASSTGPAEQFF. The gene calls are TRBV7-9 and TRBJ2-1, with D hard to call. The CDR3 runs 12 residues. The V gene's germline CDR1 is SEHNR and CDR2 FQNEAQ (reference sequence). The V gene lost 5 bases and the J gene lost 10 bases, with 12 bases spanning the gap.

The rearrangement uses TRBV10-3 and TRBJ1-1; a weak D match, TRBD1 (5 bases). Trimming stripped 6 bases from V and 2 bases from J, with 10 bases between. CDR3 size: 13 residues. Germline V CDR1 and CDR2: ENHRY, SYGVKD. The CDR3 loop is CAISLGHNTEAFF. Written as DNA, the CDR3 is TGTGCCATCAGCCTTGGACACAACACTGAAGCTTTCTTT.

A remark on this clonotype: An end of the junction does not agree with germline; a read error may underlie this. The DNA for the CDR3 is TGTGACAGCAGTCCTCAAGGGCCTGGGCAGTTCTTC. Translation: CDSSPQGPGQFF. This chain links TRBV6-2 or TRBV6-3 with TRBJ2-1; D unclear. CDR3 size: 12 residues. Looked up from germline, CDR1 is MNHEY and CDR2 is SVGEGT.

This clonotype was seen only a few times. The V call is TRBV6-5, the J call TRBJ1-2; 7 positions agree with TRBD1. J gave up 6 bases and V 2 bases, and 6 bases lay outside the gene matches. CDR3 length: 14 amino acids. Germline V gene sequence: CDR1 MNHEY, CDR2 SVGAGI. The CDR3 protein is CASSYGTALNGYTF. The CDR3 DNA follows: TGTGCCAGCAGTTACGGGACAGCATTAAATGGCTACACCTTC.

CDR3 nucleotide sequence: TGTGCCAGCAGTCTCTCCTTTGAGGACAGGGAGACAGATACGCAGTATTTT. Its translation: CASSLSFEDRETDTQYF. V is TRBV6-1 and J is TRBJ2-3; 8 bases align to TRBD1. This CDR3 has 17 residues. Trimming cost V 5 bases and J 3 bases; bases outside gene matches: 13. Germline-derived CDR1 and CDR2 are MNHNS and SASEGT.

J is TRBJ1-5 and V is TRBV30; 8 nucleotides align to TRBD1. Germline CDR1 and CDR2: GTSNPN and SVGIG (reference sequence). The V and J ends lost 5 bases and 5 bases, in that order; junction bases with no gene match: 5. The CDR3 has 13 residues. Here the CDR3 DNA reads TGTGCCTGGGACCCAGGGGGCGATCAGCCCCAGCATTTT. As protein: CAWDPGGDQPQHF.

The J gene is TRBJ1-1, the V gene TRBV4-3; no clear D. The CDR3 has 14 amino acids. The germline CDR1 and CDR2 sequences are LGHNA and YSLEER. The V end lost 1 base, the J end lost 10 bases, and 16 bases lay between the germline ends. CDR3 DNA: TGCGCCAGCAGCCAAGTGACCACCTCTTGGACAGCTTTCTTT. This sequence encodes CASSQVTTSWTAFF.

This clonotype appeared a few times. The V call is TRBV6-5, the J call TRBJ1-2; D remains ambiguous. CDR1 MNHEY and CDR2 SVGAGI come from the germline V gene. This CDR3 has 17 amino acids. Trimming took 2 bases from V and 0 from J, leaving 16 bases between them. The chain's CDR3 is CASSYGSEGLPNYGYTF. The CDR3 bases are TGTGCCAGCAGTTACGGGTCGGAAGGGCTCCCTAACTATGGCTACACCTTC.

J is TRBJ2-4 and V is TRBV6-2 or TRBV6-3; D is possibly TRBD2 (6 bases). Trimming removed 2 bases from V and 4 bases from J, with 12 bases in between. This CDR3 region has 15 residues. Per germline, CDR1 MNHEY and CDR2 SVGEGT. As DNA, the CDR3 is TGTGCCAGCAGTTACCGCGGGACTCCTAAAAACATTCAGTACTTC. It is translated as CASSYRGTPKNIQYF.

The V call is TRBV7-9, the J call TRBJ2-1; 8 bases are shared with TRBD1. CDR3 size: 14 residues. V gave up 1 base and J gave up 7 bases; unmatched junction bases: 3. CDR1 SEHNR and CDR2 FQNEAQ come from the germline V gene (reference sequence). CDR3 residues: CASSLETGENEQFF. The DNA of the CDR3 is TGTGCCAGCAGCTTAGAGACAGGGGAGAATGAGCAGTTCTTC.

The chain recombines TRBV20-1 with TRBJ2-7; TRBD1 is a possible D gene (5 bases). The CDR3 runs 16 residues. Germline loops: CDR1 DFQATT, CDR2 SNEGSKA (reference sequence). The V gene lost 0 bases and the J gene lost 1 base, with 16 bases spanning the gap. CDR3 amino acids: CSAREFGKGESYEQYF. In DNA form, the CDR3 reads TGCAGTGCTAGAGAATTCGGCAAAGGGGAATCCTACGAGCAGTACTTC.

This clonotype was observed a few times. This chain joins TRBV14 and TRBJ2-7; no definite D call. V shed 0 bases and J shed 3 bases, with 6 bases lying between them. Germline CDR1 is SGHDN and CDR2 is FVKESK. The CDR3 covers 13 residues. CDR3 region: CASSQDSGYEQYF. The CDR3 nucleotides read TGTGCCAGCAGCCAAGATTCGGGCTACGAGCAGTACTTC.

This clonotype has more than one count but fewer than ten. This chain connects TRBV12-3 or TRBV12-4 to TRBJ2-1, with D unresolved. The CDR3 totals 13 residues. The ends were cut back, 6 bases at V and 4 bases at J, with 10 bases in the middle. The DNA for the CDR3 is TGTGCCAGCAGCCCTAACCCATACAATGAGCAGTTCTTC. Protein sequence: CASSPNPYNEQFF.